The 18 T cell receptor beta chains below come from one sample, sequenced in a study of OX40 agonist ivuxolimab in advanced cancers. The library was obtained by the immunoSEQ multiplex PCR assay. Sourced from immuneACCESS, this table was stored by TCRdb with only in-frame sequences that have V and J called. A share of the clones is absent; for the studies checked, an unresolved V gene accounts for under half, and the remainder has no known explanation. The sample contains tens of thousands of clones, about 91% of them found a single time. The ten most abundant clones make up about 13% of the sample. The sequences come from CD4+ or CD8+ T cells sorted from blood, collected in a trial of the OX40 agonist ivuxolimab. Every receptor here comes from an adult with an advanced solid tumor such as melanoma, head and neck, liver or kidney cancer.

The V gene is TRBV9, the J gene TRBJ1-2; D might be TRBD1 (6 bases). Trimming shortened V by 0 bases and J by 2 bases, and 11 bases separated the two germline ends. The germline V gene encodes CDR1 SGDLS and CDR2 YYNGEE. This CDR3 has 15 amino acids. The CDR3 loop reads CASSVGAGVNYGYTF. In nucleotides, the CDR3 is TGTGCCAGCAGCGTAGGGGCAGGGGTCAACTATGGCTACACCTTC. The full variable domain, its missing parts supplied by reference TRBV9 and TRBJ1-2, is DSGVTQTPKHLITATGQRVTLRCSPRSGDLSVYWYQQSLDQGLQFLIQYYNGEERAKGNILERFSAQQFPDLHSELNLSSLELGDSALYFCASSVGAGVNYGYTFGSGTRLTVV.

The rearrangement joins TRBV10-1 to TRBJ2-3; D is possibly TRBD1 or TRBD2 (7 bases each). Germline V CDR1 and CDR2: WNHNN, SYGVQD (reference sequence). The germline V and J ends were trimmed by 6 bases and 4 bases, with 20 bases remaining between them. The CDR3 has 16 amino acids. The CDR3: CASSSTAGGEADTQYF. The CDR3 nucleotides read TGCGCCAGCAGCTCAACGGCAGGGGGGGAGGCAGATACGCAGTATTTT.

V and J are TRBV5-6 and TRBJ2-5, with 12 positions matching TRBD2. Germline assignment: CDR1 SGHDT and CDR2 YYEEEE. V lost 7 bases and J lost 2; bases outside the gene matches: 9. CDR3 length equals 16 residues. For the CDR3, the DNA is TGTGCCAGCTCCGTGCCCGGGACTAGCGGGCAAGAGACCCAGTACTTC. As protein: CASSVPGTSGQETQYF. Supplemented by reference TRBV5-6 and TRBJ2-5, the full variable domain reads DAGVTQSPTHLIKTRGQQVTLRCSPKSGHDTVSWYQQALGQGPQFIFQYYEEEERQRGNFPDRFSGHQFPNYSSELNVNALLLGDSALYLCASSVPGTSGQETQYFGPGTRLLVL.

The rearrangement links TRBV14 to TRBJ2-1; 7 bases fit TRBD2. The CDR3 runs 17 residues. V trimming: 4 bases; J trimming: 5 bases; junction bases outside the gene matches: 14. The germline gives CDR1 SGHDN, CDR2 FVKESK. The CDR3 sequence is CASSPYRGLADNNEQFF. CDR3 DNA: TGTGCCAGCAGCCCGTATCGCGGGCTAGCGGATAACAATGAGCAGTTCTTC.

V gene TRBV6-5 combines with J gene TRBJ1-3; no reliable D call. From germline, CDR1 is MNHEY and CDR2 SVGAGI. The CDR3 is 15 amino acids. The V end lost 2 bases, the J end lost 1 base, and 9 bases lay between the germline ends. The CDR3 DNA reads as TGTGCCAGCAGTTACGGCGGCAAGTCTGGAAACACCATATATTTT. It codes for CASSYGGKSGNTIYF.

This chain joins TRBV14 and TRBJ2-7, with 11 bases identical to TRBD2. Looked up from germline, CDR1 is SGHDN and CDR2 is FVKESK. This CDR3 spans 14 amino acids. V shed 2 bases and J 7 bases; nucleotides not matched to a gene: 4. The CDR3 protein is CASSQPLAGDEQYF. CDR3 DNA sequence: TGTGCCAGCAGCCAACCACTAGCGGGAGATGAGCAGTACTTC.

The chain is built from TRBV7-8 and TRBJ1-5; a possible D gene is TRBD1 (6 bases). The CDR3 spans 18 residues. CDR1 and CDR2 (germline): SGHVS, FQNEAQ. With 3 bases removed from V and 5 bases from J, the gap between germline ends came to 23 bases. CDR3 in DNA: TGTGCCAGCAGCTTGCTAGGGGGGGCGGGAGCAGGGGATCAGCCCCAGCATTTT. This sequence encodes CASSLLGGAGAGDQPQHF.

Here the CDR3 reads CASRYYGGNTEAFF. The CDR3 bases are TGTGCCAGCAGGTACTACGGGGGGAACACTGAAGCTTTCTTT. The genes are TRBV5-6 and TRBJ1-1, with D tentatively TRBD1 (5 bases). With 5 bases removed from V and 1 base from J, the gap between germline ends came to 12 bases. The CDR3 runs 14 residues. Germline values: CDR1 SGHDT, CDR2 YYEEEE.

The rearrangement joins TRBV28 to TRBJ2-7; TRBD1 agrees at 8 bases. Germline-derived CDR1 and CDR2 are MDHEN and SYDVKM. This CDR3 region has 13 residues. V trimming: 5 bases; J trimming: 2 bases; junction bases outside the gene matches: 2. DNA for the CDR3: TGTGCCAGCAGTGACAGGGGCGCCTACGAGCAGTACTTC. It is translated as CASSDRGAYEQYF.

The chain carries TRBV5-4 and TRBJ2-1, with 14 bases that match TRBD2. V dropped 3 bases and J dropped 3; count of bases not matched to a gene: 2. Germline CDR1 SGHNT, CDR2 YYREEE (reference sequence). The CDR3 has 16 residues. The CDR3 DNA sequence: TGTGCCAGCAGCTCGGGACTAGCGGGAGTCTACAATGAGCAGTTCTTC. Its protein is CASSSGLAGVYNEQFF.

The chain carries TRBV9 and TRBJ2-7; 10 bases are a match to TRBD2. Trimming took 4 bases from V and 6 from J; bases not matched to a gene: 10. Germline V CDR1 and CDR2: SGDLS, YYNGEE. This CDR3 comprises 15 residues. CDR3 amino acids: CASSSPSGRESEQYF. The CDR3, as DNA: TGTGCCAGCAGCTCCCCCAGCGGGAGGGAATCCGAGCAGTACTTC.

The chain's CDR3 is CAISVRTGDEQYF. CDR3 nucleotides: TGTGCCATCAGTGTCCGGACAGGGGACGAGCAGTACTTC. The chain employs TRBV10-3 and TRBJ2-7; 9 bases agree with TRBD1. J was trimmed by 5 bases and V by 4 bases; bases with no gene match: 3. Per germline, CDR1 ENHRY and CDR2 SYGVKD. The CDR3 contains 13 residues.

In this sample, this clone turned up once. This chain links TRBV15 with TRBJ2-3; D is unclear. V was trimmed by 0 bases and J by 6 bases, leaving 7 bases between them. Looked up from germline, CDR1 is LNHNV and CDR2 is YYDKDF (reference sequence). This CDR3 has 13 amino acids. The CDR3 protein is CATSRDRADTQYF. DNA for the CDR3: TGTGCCACCAGCAGAGATCGTGCGGATACGCAGTATTTT. Full variable domain (rest looked up from reference TRBV15 and TRBJ2-3): DAMVIQNPRYQVTQFGKPVTLSCSQTLNHNVMYWYQQKSSQAPKLLFHYYDKDFNNEADTPDNFQSRRPNTSFCFLDIRSPGLGDTAMYLCATSRDRADTQYFGPGTRLTVL.

V usage is TRBV5-1 and J usage is TRBJ1-1; 9 bases align to TRBD1. The CDR3 runs 14 residues. Germline CDR1 is SGHRS and CDR2 is YFSETQ. V gave up 2 bases and J gave up 3 bases; unmatched junction bases: 2. The CDR3 DNA reads TGCGCCAGCAGCTTACAGGGGGCGGACACTGAAGCTTTCTTT. It translates to CASSLQGADTEAFF.

The chain carries TRBV2 and TRBJ2-5; 12 bases are shared with TRBD2. In germline, CDR1 is SNHLY, CDR2 FYNNEI. The length of the CDR3 is 15 residues. J gave up 1 base and V 6 bases, and 3 bases lay outside the gene matches. CDR3 sequence: CASRGLAGSQETQYF. CDR3 in DNA: TGTGCCAGCAGAGGACTAGCGGGATCCCAAGAGACCCAGTACTTC.

The rearrangement joins TRBV13 to TRBJ2-5; D perhaps matches TRBD2 (5 bases). The CDR3 spans 17 residues. V was shortened by 0 bases and J by 4 bases, with 18 bases between the two germline ends. Germline lookup yields CDR1 PRHDT and CDR2 FYEKMQ (reference sequence). The CDR3 DNA reads as TGTGCCAGCAGCTTAGGCCCCCCACTGGGAGTTCCAGAGACCCAGTACTTC. Translation gives CASSLGPPLGVPETQYF.

This clone is deemed large. V usage is TRBV10-1 and J usage is TRBJ2-5, with D unresolved. Germline lookup yields CDR1 WNHNN and CDR2 SYGVQD (reference sequence). The V gene lost 4 bases and the J gene lost 10 bases, with 13 bases spanning the gap. The CDR3 sequence is 12 residues long. DNA of the CDR3: TGCGCCAGCAGTGGCAACGACGTGGGCCAGTACTTC. Its protein is CASSGNDVGQYF.

The V and J genes are TRBV21-1 and TRBJ2-7. TRBV21-1 corresponds to a pseudogene. This CDR3 region has 15 residues. The CDR3: CASSKVGDRSAEQYF. For the CDR3, the DNA is TGTGCCAGCAGCAAAGTAGGGGACCGGTCCGCCGAGCAGTACTTC.